One and the same sample provided the 14 T cell receptor beta chains below, sequenced in a study of shared clonotypes between healthy human individuals. Profiling relied on immunoSEQ multiplex PCR, and the TCRdb table lists in-frame clones only, not all of them. Among 2.5 million or so clones listed, approximately 90% were seen once. Material: naive CD4+ T cells sorted from blood. Subset: CD45RA+ positively selected. The receptors come from a man aged 18 to 29 in good health.

The rearrangement uses TRBV10-3 and TRBJ2-2, with TRBD2 matching over 14 bases. The germline V gene has CDR1 ENHRY and CDR2 SYGVKD. The CDR3 runs to 17 residues. With V trimmed by 7 bases and J by 5 bases, 9 bases remained unmatched. The CDR3 spells CAINMGLAGVGTGELFF. CDR3 nucleotide sequence: TGTGCCATCAACATGGGACTAGCGGGAGTAGGGACCGGGGAGCTGTTTTTT.

The rearrangement uses TRBV10-3 and TRBJ2-3; 10 bases line up with TRBD2. V was pared by 4 bases and J by 6 bases, with 7 bases of the junction left unmatched. The CDR3 covers 15 residues. Per the germline V gene, CDR1 is ENHRY and CDR2 is SYGVKD. CDR3 amino acids: CAISGVAGGKDTQYF. In DNA form, the CDR3 reads TGTGCCATCAGTGGAGTAGCGGGAGGAAAGGATACGCAGTATTTT.

The CDR3 bases are TGTGCCAGCAGCTTAAGGGTACAAGAGACCCAGTACTTC. This codes for CASSLRVQETQYF. J is TRBJ2-5 and V is TRBV7-9, with D hard to call. In germline, CDR1 is SEHNR, CDR2 FQNEAQ (reference sequence). The CDR3 is 13 residues long. V lost 2 bases to trimming and J lost 2 bases, with 6 bases between them.

The gene calls are TRBV7-9 and TRBJ2-6; either TRBD1 or TRBD2 may fit D (5 bases each). The germline gives CDR1 SEHNR, CDR2 FQNEAQ (reference sequence). Trimming removed 4 bases at V and 0 bases at J, with 7 bases between. CDR3 size: 15 residues. The CDR3 bases are TGTGCCAGCAGCTCAGGGAGCTCTGGGGCCAACGTCCTGACTTTC. Translated: CASSSGSSGANVLTF.

The chain combines TRBV18 with TRBJ2-4; D is unclear. Per germline, CDR1 KGHSH and CDR2 LQKENI. This CDR3 spans 15 amino acids. Between the trimmed V and J ends, which lost 1 base and 1 base, there was a span of 8 bases. CDR3 nucleotides: TGTGCCAGCTCACCACTGTCCAGCGCCAAAAACATTCAGTACTTC. The encoded protein is CASSPLSSAKNIQYF.

The rearrangement joins TRBV5-1 to TRBJ2-1, with 10 nucleotides matching TRBD2. The CDR3 loop spans 14 amino acids. V trimming: 3 bases; J trimming: 9 bases; junction bases outside the gene matches: 6. From germline, CDR1 is SGHRS and CDR2 YFSETQ. The CDR3 region is CASSSGASGGEQFF. The CDR3 DNA follows: TGCGCCAGCAGCTCCGGCGCTAGCGGGGGTGAGCAGTTCTTC.

This chain connects TRBV29-1 to TRBJ1-1; unclear D gene. V was shortened by 6 bases and J by 1 base, with 18 bases between the two germline ends. Germline assignment: CDR1 SQVTM and CDR2 ANQGSEA. The CDR3 totals 15 residues. CDR3 amino acids: CSVHTGRETNTEAFF. CDR3 bases: TGCAGCGTCCACACTGGGCGGGAGACGAACACTGAAGCTTTCTTT.

This clone was seen more than once but under ten times. The genes are TRBV9 and TRBJ1-2; 9 nucleotides align to TRBD1. Per the germline V gene, CDR1 is SGDLS and CDR2 is YYNGEE. Losses at the gene ends were 5 bases for V and 7 bases for J; bases not matched to a gene: 9. The CDR3 has 14 amino acids. Here the CDR3 DNA reads TGTGCCAGCAGGTCTCCCGGGACAGGGTTTGGCTACACCTTC. It is translated as CASRSPGTGFGYTF. The variable domain in full, with the rest retrieved from reference TRBV9 and TRBJ1-2, is DSGVTQTPKHLITATGQRVTLRCSPRSGDLSVYWYQQSLDQGLQFLIQYYNGEERAKGNILERFSAQQFPDLHSELNLSSLELGDSALYFCASRSPGTGFGYTFGSGTRLTVV.

This chain links TRBV19 with TRBJ2-1, with D maybe TRBD1 (5 bases). V lost 6 bases, J lost 12 bases, and 15 bases lay in between. The germline V gene has CDR1 LNHDA and CDR2 SQIVND (reference sequence). CDR3 length: 12 residues. CDR3 DNA sequence: TGTGCCAGTAGCGAGCCGTCTGGGGCGCAGTTCTTC. It translates to CASSEPSGAQFF.

The rearrangement uses TRBV6-1 and TRBJ1-4; no clear D gene. The CDR3 spans 15 residues. The V end was cut by 6 bases, the J end by 4 bases, with 15 bases between. From germline, CDR1 is MNHNS and CDR2 SASEGT. The CDR3: CASRVGGLFNEKLFF. CDR3 nucleotide sequence: TGTGCCAGCAGGGTCGGAGGGTTGTTTAATGAAAAACTGTTTTTT.

This chain joins TRBV19 and TRBJ1-4, with D hard to call. V shed 5 bases and J shed 4 bases, with 17 bases lying between them. Germline V gene data show CDR1 as LNHDA and CDR2 as SQIVND (reference sequence). The CDR3 totals 16 residues. The DNA of the CDR3 is TGTGCCAGTAGTTCCCCCGGGAGAGAGGGTAATGAAAAACTGTTTTTT. As protein: CASSSPGREGNEKLFF.

J is TRBJ1-1 and V is TRBV29-1, with D possibly being TRBD1 (5 bases). The germline V and J ends were trimmed by 8 bases and 1 base, with 11 bases remaining between them. CDR1 and CDR2 (germline): SQVTM, ANQGSEA. The length of the CDR3 is 12 residues. The CDR3 loop is CSIFGGNTEAFF. The CDR3 bases are TGCAGCATCTTCGGGGGGAACACTGAAGCTTTCTTT.

CDR3 sequence (DNA): TGTGCCAGCAGTGAAGGGACGGAGGGTAATTCACCCCTCCACTTT. Protein sequence: CASSEGTEGNSPLHF. The chain has TRBV2 and TRBJ1-6, with unresolved D. Germline CDR1 and CDR2: SNHLY and FYNNEI. This CDR3 contains 15 residues. Trimming removed 1 base from V and 6 bases from J, with 10 bases in between.

This chain uses TRBV28 with TRBJ1-4; D possibly corresponds to TRBD1 (5 bases). Trimming shortened V by 6 bases and J by 0 bases, and 11 bases separated the two germline ends. CDR1 MDHEN and CDR2 SYDVKM come from the germline V gene. The CDR3 consists of 15 residues. CDR3 sequence reads: CASRTAGATNEKLFF. The CDR3 region has the DNA TGTGCCAGCAGGACGGCGGGGGCAACTAATGAAAAACTGTTTTTT.